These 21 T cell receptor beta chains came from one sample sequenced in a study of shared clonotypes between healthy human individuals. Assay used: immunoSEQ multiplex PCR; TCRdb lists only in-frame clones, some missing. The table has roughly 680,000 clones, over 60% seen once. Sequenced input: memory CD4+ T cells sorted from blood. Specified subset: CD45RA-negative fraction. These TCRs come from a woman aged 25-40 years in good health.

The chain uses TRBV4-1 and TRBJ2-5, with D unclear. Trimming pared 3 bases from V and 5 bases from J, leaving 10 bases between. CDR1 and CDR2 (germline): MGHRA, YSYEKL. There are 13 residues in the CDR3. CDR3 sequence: CASSHSGLETQYF. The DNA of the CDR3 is TGCGCCAGCAGCCACTCCGGGTTGGAGACCCAGTACTTC.

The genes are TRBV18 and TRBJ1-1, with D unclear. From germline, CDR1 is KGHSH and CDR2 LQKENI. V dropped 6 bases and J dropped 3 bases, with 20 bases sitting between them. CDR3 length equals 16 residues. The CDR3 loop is CASSPLGAGKDTEAFF. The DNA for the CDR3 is TGTGCCAGCTCCCCCTTAGGTGCGGGGAAGGACACTGAAGCTTTCTTT.

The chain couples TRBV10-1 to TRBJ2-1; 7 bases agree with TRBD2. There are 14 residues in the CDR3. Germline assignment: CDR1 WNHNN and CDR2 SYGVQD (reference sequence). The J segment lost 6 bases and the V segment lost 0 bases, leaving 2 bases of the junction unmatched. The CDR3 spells CASSESGGPNEQFF. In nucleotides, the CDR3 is TGCGCCAGCAGTGAGTCGGGAGGGCCCAATGAGCAGTTCTTC.

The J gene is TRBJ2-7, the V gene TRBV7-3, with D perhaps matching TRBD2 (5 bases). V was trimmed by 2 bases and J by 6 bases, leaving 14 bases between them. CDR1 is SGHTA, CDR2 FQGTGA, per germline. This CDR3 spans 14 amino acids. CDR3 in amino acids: CASSLVLASTEQYF. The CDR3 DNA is TGTGCCAGCAGCTTAGTGTTGGCTAGCACCGAGCAGTACTTC.

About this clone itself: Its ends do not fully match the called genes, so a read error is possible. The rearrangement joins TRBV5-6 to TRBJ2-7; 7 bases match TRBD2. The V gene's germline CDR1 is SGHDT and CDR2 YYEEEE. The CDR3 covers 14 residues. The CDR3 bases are TGTGCCAGCAGTTTCTCTGGGACTAAGTACGCGCAGTACTTC. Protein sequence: CASSFSGTKYAQYF.

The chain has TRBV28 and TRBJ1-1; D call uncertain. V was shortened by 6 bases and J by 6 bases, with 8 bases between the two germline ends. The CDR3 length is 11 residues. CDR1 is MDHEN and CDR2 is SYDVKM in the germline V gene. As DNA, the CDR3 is TGTGCCAGCAGACTGGCCGCTGAAGCTTTCTTT. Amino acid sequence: CASRLAAEAFF.

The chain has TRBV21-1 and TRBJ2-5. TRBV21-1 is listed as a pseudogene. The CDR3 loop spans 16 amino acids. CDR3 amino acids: CASSRGRGRCAETQYF. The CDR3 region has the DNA TGTGCCAGCAGCCGTGGACGAGGCAGGTGCGCGGAGACCCAGTACTTC.

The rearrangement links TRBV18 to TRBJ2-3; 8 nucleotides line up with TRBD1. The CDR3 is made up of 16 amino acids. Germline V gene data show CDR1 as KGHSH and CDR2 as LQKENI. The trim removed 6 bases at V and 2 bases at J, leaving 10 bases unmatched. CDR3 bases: TGTGCCAGCTCCCCGGGACAGGTTCCAAACACAGATACGCAGTATTTT. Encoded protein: CASSPGQVPNTDTQYF.

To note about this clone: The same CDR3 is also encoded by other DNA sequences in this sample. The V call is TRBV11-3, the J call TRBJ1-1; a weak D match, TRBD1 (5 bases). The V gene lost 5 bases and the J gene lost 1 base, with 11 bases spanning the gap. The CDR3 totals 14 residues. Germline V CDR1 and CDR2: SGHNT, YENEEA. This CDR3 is CASSLGRGNTEAFF. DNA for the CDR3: TGTGCCAGCAGCCTGGGACGGGGGAACACTGAAGCTTTCTTT. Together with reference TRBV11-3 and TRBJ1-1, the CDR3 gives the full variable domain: EAGVVQSPRYKIIEKKQPVAFWCNPISGHNTLYWYLQNLGQGPELLIRYENEEAVDDSQLPKDRFSAERLKGVDSTLKIQPAELGDSAVYLCASSLGRGNTEAFFGQGTRLTVV.

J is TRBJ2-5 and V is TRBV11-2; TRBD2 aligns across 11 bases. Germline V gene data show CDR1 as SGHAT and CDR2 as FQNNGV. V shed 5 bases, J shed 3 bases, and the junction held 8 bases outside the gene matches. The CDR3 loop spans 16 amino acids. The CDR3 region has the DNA TGTGCCAGCAGCGCAAGCGAACTAGCGGGGGAAGAGACCCAGTACTTC. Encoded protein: CASSASELAGEETQYF.

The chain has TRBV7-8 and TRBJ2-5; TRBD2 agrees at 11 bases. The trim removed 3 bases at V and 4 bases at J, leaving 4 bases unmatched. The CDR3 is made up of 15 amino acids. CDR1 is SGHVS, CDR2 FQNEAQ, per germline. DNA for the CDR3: TGTGCCAGCAGCTTGCGTGGACTAGCGGGAGAGACCCAGTACTTC. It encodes CASSLRGLAGETQYF.

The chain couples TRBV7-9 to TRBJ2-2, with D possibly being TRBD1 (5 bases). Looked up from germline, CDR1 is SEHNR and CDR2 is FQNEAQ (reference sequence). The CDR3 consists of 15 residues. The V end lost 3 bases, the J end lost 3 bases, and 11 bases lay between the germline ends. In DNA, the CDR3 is TGTGCCAGCAGCTTCAGGCAGGGCGACACCGGGGAGCTGTTTTTT. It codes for CASSFRQGDTGELFF. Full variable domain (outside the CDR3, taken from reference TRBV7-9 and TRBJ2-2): DTGVSQNPRHKITKRGQNVTFRCDPISEHNRLYWYRQTLGQGPEFLTYFQNEAQLEKSRLLSDRFSAERPKGSFSTLEIQRTEQGDSAMYLCASSFRQGDTGELFFGEGSRLTVL.

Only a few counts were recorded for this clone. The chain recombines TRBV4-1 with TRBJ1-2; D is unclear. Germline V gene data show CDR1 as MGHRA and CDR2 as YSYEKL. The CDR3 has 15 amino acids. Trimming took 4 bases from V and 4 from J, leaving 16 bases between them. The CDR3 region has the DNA TGCGCCAGCAGCCGCTCGCAAGGAGACTCCTATGGCTACACCTTC. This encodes CASSRSQGDSYGYTF.

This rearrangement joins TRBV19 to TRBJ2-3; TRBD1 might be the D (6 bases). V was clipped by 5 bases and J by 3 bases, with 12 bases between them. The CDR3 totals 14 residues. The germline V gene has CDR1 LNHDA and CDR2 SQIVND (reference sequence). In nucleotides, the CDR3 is TGTGCCAGTAGTCCCGCAGGGGTAACAGATACGCAGTATTTT. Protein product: CASSPAGVTDTQYF.

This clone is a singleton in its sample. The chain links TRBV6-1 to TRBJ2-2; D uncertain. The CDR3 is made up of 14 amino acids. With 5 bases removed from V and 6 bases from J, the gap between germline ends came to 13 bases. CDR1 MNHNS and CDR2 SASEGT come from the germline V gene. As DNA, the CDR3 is TGTGCCAGCAGTATCCAGGTTGGTCCCGGGGAGCTGTTTTTT. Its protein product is CASSIQVGPGELFF.

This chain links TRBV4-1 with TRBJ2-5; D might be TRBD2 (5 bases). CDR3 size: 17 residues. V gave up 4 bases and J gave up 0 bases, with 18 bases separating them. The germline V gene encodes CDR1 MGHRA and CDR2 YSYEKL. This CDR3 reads CASSPTPGKAYQETQYF. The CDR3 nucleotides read TGCGCCAGCAGCCCAACGCCGGGGAAGGCGTACCAAGAGACCCAGTACTTC.

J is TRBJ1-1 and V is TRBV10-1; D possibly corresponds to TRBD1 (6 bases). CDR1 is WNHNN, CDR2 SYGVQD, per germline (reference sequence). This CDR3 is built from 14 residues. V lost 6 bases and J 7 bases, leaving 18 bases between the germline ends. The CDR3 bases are TGCGCCAGCAGAGCTTTAACAGGGTTTGGTGAAGCTTTCTTT. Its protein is CASRALTGFGEAFF.

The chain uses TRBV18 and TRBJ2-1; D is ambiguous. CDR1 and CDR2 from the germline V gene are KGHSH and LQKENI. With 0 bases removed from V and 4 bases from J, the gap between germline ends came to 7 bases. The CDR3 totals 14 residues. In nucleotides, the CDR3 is TGTGCCAGCTCACCACCAAAAGCGTACAATGAGCAGTTCTTC. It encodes CASSPPKAYNEQFF. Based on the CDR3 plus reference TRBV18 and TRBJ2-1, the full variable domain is NAGVMQNPRHLVRRRGQEARLRCSPMKGHSHVYWYRQLPEEGLKFMVYLQKENIIDESGMPKERFSAEFPKEGPSILRIQQVVRGDSAAYFCASSPPKAYNEQFFGPGTRLTVL.

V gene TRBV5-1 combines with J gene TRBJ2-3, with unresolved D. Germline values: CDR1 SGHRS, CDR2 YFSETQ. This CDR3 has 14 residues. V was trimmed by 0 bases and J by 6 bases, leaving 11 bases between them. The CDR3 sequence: CASSLEGLRDTQYF. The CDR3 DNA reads TGCGCCAGCAGCTTGGAGGGCCTCCGGGATACGCAGTATTTT.

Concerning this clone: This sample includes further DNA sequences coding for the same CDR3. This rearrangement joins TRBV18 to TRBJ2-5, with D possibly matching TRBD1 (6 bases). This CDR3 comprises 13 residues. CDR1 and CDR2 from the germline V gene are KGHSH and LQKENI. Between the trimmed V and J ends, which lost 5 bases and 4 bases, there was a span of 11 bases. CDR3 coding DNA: TGTGCCAGCTCAGACTCAGGGGTAGAGACCCAGTACTTC. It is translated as CASSDSGVETQYF.

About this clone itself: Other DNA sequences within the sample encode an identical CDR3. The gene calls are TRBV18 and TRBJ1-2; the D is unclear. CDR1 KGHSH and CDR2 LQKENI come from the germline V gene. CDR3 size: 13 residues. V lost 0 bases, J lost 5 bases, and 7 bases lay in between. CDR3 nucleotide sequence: TGTGCCAGCTCACCACCGGACGGTTATGGCTACACCTTC. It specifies CASSPPDGYGYTF.